These 28 T cell receptor beta chains originate from one sample sequenced in a study of CXCR3-negative and CXCR3-positive naive CD8 T cells. UMI-labeled TRB cDNA libraries were prepared by 5' RACE. From its re-call of the 5' RACE reads, TCRdb lists each CDR3 protein once, without DNA. The ten top clones account for 20% to 25%, within a sample of approximately 52,000 distinct CDR3 sequences. Sequenced input: memory CD8+ T cells from blood. The receptors shown here come from a human donor in good health. Some clones in this sample may be carry-over from other donors' samples.

This rearrangement joins TRBV19 to TRBJ1-2; absent DNA, TCRdb's TRBD1 call cannot be checked. The CDR3 is made up of 14 amino acids. CDR1 is LNHDA, CDR2 SQIVND, per germline (reference sequence). CDR3 loop: CASSFDQGGVGYTF.

This sequence joins TRBV5-1 and TRBJ2-1; checking the TCRdb D call of TRBD1 is not possible without DNA. The germline CDR1 and CDR2 sequences are SGHRS and YFSETQ. The CDR3 has 15 amino acids. CDR3 region: CASSSRQGVYNEQFF.

This rearrangement joins TRBV29-1 to TRBJ2-5; TCRdb designates TRBD2, a call that cannot be tested without DNA. The CDR3 covers 14 residues. CDR1 is SQVTM and CDR2 is ANQGSEA in the germline V gene. CDR3 protein: CSVRGLPVQETQYF.

The rearrangement uses TRBV7-9 and TRBJ2-1; the D gene TCRdb calls, TRBD1, cannot be checked with no DNA. Germline V CDR1 and CDR2: SEHNR, FQNEAQ (reference sequence). The CDR3 has 17 amino acids. CDR3 region: CASSLSGQGHPYNEQFF.

V is TRBV12-2 and J is TRBJ1-2. TRBV12-2 is marked as a pseudogene. This CDR3 has 14 residues. CDR3 loop: CASRLDGSYYGYTF.

This chain links TRBV20-1 with TRBJ2-3; TCRdb proposes TRBD1, but this gene call is untestable without DNA. There are 13 residues in the CDR3. The germline V gene encodes CDR1 DFQATT and CDR2 SNEGSKA (reference sequence). CDR3 in amino acids: CSATDRVSDTQYF.

The chain links TRBV9 to TRBJ1-2. CDR3 length: 16 amino acids. Germline CDR1 SGDLS, CDR2 YYNGEE. The CDR3 sequence is CASSVSSGGRMYGYTF.

The chain joins TRBV28 to TRBJ2-1; as DNA is missing, the TRBD1 call by TCRdb cannot be tested. Germline values: CDR1 MDHEN, CDR2 SYDVKM. The CDR3 has 12 amino acids. CDR3 loop: CASSLGGGKQFF.

This clonotype is deemed medium-sized (0.01 to 0.1%) by its frequency. The chain links TRBV20-1 to TRBJ2-5. CDR1 and CDR2 from the germline V gene are DFQATT and SNEGSKA (reference sequence). The CDR3 covers 16 residues. CDR3 residues: CSARDLTSGDQETQYF.

V usage is TRBV20-1 and J usage is TRBJ1-2. Germline CDR1 is DFQATT and CDR2 is SNEGSKA (reference sequence). The length of the CDR3 is 15 residues. The CDR3 loop reads CSARLGREISYGYTF.

The V call is TRBV6-2 or TRBV6-3, the J call TRBJ2-1; no DNA is available, so the TRBD1 call from TCRdb remains unchecked. This CDR3 has 15 amino acids. Germline V gene lookup returns CDR1 MNHEY and CDR2 SVGEGT. The CDR3 loop is CASSWVAPAYNEQFF.

This chain links TRBV7-9 with TRBJ2-7; TCRdb's D gene call, TRBD2, goes unchecked for lack of DNA. CDR3 size: 15 residues. Germline values: CDR1 SEHNR, CDR2 FQNEAQ (reference sequence). The CDR3: CASSTTSGRAYEQYF.

The CDR3 sequence is CASSYDAGAPYEQYF. The chain has TRBV6-6 and TRBJ2-7; with no DNA, the TCRdb D assignment of TRBD1 cannot be verified. This CDR3 spans 15 amino acids. In germline, CDR1 is MNHNY, CDR2 SVGAGI (reference sequence).

The chain employs TRBV6-4 and TRBJ2-1; TCRdb indicates TRBD1, and absent DNA this call remains unverified. The CDR3 sequence is 14 residues long. Germline V gene data show CDR1 as MRHNA and CDR2 as SNTAGT. The CDR3 here is CASSDGRGNNEQFF.

Frequency places this clonotype as medium-sized. The chain carries TRBV6-4 and TRBJ2-3; TCRdb designates TRBD1, a call that cannot be tested without DNA. Germline CDR1 MRHNA, CDR2 SNTAGT. The CDR3 extends over 15 amino acids. CDR3 region: CASSEAGGTTDTQYF.

The chain recombines TRBV6-4 with TRBJ2-1; the D gene TCRdb calls, TRBD2, cannot be checked with no DNA. CDR1 and CDR2 (germline): MRHNA, SNTAGT. The CDR3 extends over 15 amino acids. The CDR3 region is CASSVGTSGNDEQFF.

This chain links TRBV6-5 with TRBJ2-2. This CDR3 region has 13 residues. Germline V gene sequence: CDR1 MNHEY, CDR2 SVGAGI. The CDR3 loop is CASSYARTGELFF.

V gene TRBV29-1 combines with J gene TRBJ2-5; TCRdb names TRBD2, which stays unverified in the absence of DNA. The length of the CDR3 is 15 residues. Germline lookup yields CDR1 SQVTM and CDR2 ANQGSEA. The CDR3 region is CSVGPHGTPAETQYF.

The V gene is TRBV29-1, the J gene TRBJ2-7. The CDR3 is 15 amino acids. CDR1 SQVTM and CDR2 ANQGSEA come from the germline V gene. CDR3: CSVEVLGQGSYEQYF.

The chain combines TRBV29-1 with TRBJ2-3; TCRdb lists TRBD2, though no DNA is available to test this call. The CDR3 covers 14 residues. CDR1 is SQVTM and CDR2 is ANQGSEA in the germline V gene. CDR3 protein: CSVEAGGGTDTQYF.

The chain recombines TRBV7-9 with TRBJ1-1; there is no DNA to check the TCRdb D call of TRBD1. Germline CDR1 reads SEHNR; CDR2 reads FQNEAQ (reference sequence). This CDR3 contains 16 residues. The CDR3 loop reads CASSSLGGGKNTEAFF.

V usage is TRBV7-9 and J usage is TRBJ1-1; TCRdb calls TRBD1, which cannot be checked without DNA. The V gene's germline CDR1 is SEHNR and CDR2 FQNEAQ (reference sequence). CDR3 size: 15 residues. CDR3 residues: CASSSTQGDTTEAFF.

The V call is TRBV7-6, the J call TRBJ1-2; TCRdb indicates TRBD1, and absent DNA this call remains unverified. CDR1 is SGHVS and CDR2 is FNYEAQ in the germline V gene. This CDR3 region has 13 residues. The CDR3 region is CASSTGGADGYTF.

This chain uses TRBV29-1 with TRBJ1-1. The CDR3 loop spans 12 amino acids. Germline values: CDR1 SQVTM, CDR2 ANQGSEA. The CDR3 loop is CSVTWMNTEAFF. Supplemented by reference TRBV29-1 and TRBJ1-1, the full variable domain reads SAVISQKPSRDICQRGTSLTIQCQVDSQVTMMFWYRQQPGQSLTLIATANQGSEATYESGFVIDKFPISRPNLTFSTLTVSNMSPEDSSIYLCSVTWMNTEAFFGQGTRLTVV.

J is TRBJ1-3 and V is TRBV28; TCRdb reports TRBD1, a call that lacks DNA to check it against. The CDR3 is 18 amino acids. Looked up from germline, CDR1 is MDHEN and CDR2 is SYDVKM. The CDR3 sequence: CASAPRELLHSSGNTIYF.

The chain employs TRBV5-5 and TRBJ1-1; TCRdb proposes TRBD1, but this gene call is untestable without DNA. From germline, CDR1 is SGHKS and CDR2 YYEKEE (reference sequence). There are 15 residues in the CDR3. CDR3 residues: CASSFQGTMNTEAFF. The whole variable domain, remainder taken from reference TRBV5-5 and TRBJ1-1, is DAGVTQSPTHLIKTRGQQVTLRCSPISGHKSVSWYQQVLGQGPQFIFQYYEKEERGRGNFPDRFSARQFPNYSSELNVNALLLGDSALYLCASSFQGTMNTEAFFGQGTRLTVV.

This chain connects TRBV29-1 to TRBJ2-1; TCRdb picks TRBD1, but there is no DNA to check that call. Germline CDR1 reads SQVTM; CDR2 reads ANQGSEA. CDR3 length: 13 amino acids. The CDR3 protein is CSVEALGAGEQFF.

V and J are TRBV20-1 and TRBJ1-1. The CDR3 is 16 amino acids. Germline lookup yields CDR1 DFQATT and CDR2 SNEGSKA (reference sequence). CDR3 region: CSASAGWQAFGTEAFF.